A single sample gave rise to the 9 T cell receptor beta chains below, sequenced in a study of long-term antiretroviral therapy in people with HIV. Version v3.0 of the immunoSEQ assay ran at survey level. This table comes from immunoSEQ multiplex PCR, and its TCRdb copy is limited to in-frame clones, with some not included. The sample includes 31,000 or so clones, 95% to 96% of them seen just once. This specimen consisted of unsorted PBMCs, obtained approximately 6.5 years after starting antiretroviral therapy. All receptors derive from a man aged 25 to 40 with HIV.

The chain has TRBV5-1 and TRBJ2-5; perhaps TRBD2 as D (6 bases). This CDR3 is 13 amino acids long. V was trimmed by 10 bases and J by 5 bases, leaving 18 bases between them. In germline, CDR1 is SGHRS, CDR2 YFSETQ. This CDR3 is CASGDQTLETQYF. The CDR3 DNA is TGCGCCTCGGGGGATCAAACTTTGGAGACCCAGTACTTC.

This clone was recorded only once. The chain employs TRBV4-2 and TRBJ2-7, with D perhaps matching TRBD1 or TRBD2 (5 bases each). The CDR3 runs to 14 residues. The germline V and J ends were trimmed by 0 bases and 7 bases, with 13 bases remaining between them. The germline gives CDR1 LGHNA, CDR2 YNFKEQ. The chain's CDR3 is CASSQDLGWGEQYF. The CDR3 region has the DNA TGTGCCAGCAGCCAAGATTTAGGCTGGGGGGAGCAGTACTTC.

This clone was seen only a few times. The CDR3, as DNA: TGCGCCAGCAGTTTTCTTTGGGGGGCGTACGAGCAGTACTTC. Translation: CASSFLWGAYEQYF. V and J are TRBV10-1 and TRBJ2-7; D is possibly TRBD1 or TRBD2 (6 bases each). V shed 5 bases and J shed 4 bases, with 15 bases lying between them. The CDR3 has 14 residues. Germline V gives CDR1 WNHNN, CDR2 SYGVQD (reference sequence).

The V and J genes are TRBV11-2 and TRBJ2-1; D is ambiguous. Germline loops: CDR1 SGHAT, CDR2 FQNNGV. The CDR3 spans 13 residues. V lost 1 base and J 4 bases, leaving 5 bases between the germline ends. The CDR3 DNA reads as TGTGCCAGCAGCTTAGGCCTTTACAATGAGCAGTTCTTC. Translation gives CASSLGLYNEQFF.

J is TRBJ1-6 and V is TRBV4-1; tentatively, D is TRBD1 (6 bases). This CDR3 region has 17 residues. V gave up 3 bases and J gave up 3 bases, with 15 bases separating them. The germline gives CDR1 MGHRA, CDR2 YSYEKL. For the CDR3, the DNA is TGCGCCAGCAGCCAGTTGGGGACAACTATCTATAATTCACCCCTCCACTTT. Its translation is CASSQLGTTIYNSPLHF.

The J gene is TRBJ2-3, the V gene TRBV7-8; D gene unclear. The CDR3 consists of 13 residues. From germline, CDR1 is SGHVS and CDR2 FQNEAQ. The ends were cut back, 1 base at V and 4 bases at J, with 6 bases in the middle. The CDR3 here is CASSLDRADTQYF. CDR3 in DNA: TGTGCCAGCAGCTTAGACCGAGCAGATACGCAGTATTTT.

The V gene is TRBV7-2, the J gene TRBJ1-6; D may be TRBD1 (6 bases). There are 13 residues in the CDR3. CDR1 and CDR2 (germline): SGHTA, FQGNSA. V was trimmed by 5 bases and J by 6 bases, leaving 8 bases between them. DNA of the CDR3: TGTGCCAGCAGCAGGGGGTCTAATTCACCCCTCCACTTT. As protein: CASSRGSNSPLHF.

V is TRBV4-2 and J is TRBJ2-7; D is ambiguous. CDR3 length equals 15 residues. The V gene's germline CDR1 is LGHNA and CDR2 YNFKEQ. Trimming took off 0 bases at V and 2 bases at J, with 11 bases between the two ends. As DNA, the CDR3 is TGTGCCAGCAGCCAAGACGACGGCGAGGCCTACGAGCAGTACTTC. It is translated as CASSQDDGEAYEQYF.

The V call is TRBV10-3, the J call TRBJ2-7; TRBD2 matches 11 bases. The V gene's germline CDR1 is ENHRY and CDR2 SYGVKD. V gave up 2 bases and J gave up 5 bases; unmatched junction bases: 5. The CDR3 is 15 residues long. In DNA, the CDR3 is TGTGCCATCAGTGAGGAGGGACTAGCGGTGAACGAGCAGTACTTC. Amino acids: CAISEEGLAVNEQYF.